A selection of T cell receptor beta chains follows, all from one sample in a study of blood T cell repertoires in COVID-19. Here immunoSEQ multiplex PCR was the method, and the copy in TCRdb shows in-frame clones only, minus some. The sample has about 190,000 clones; 80% to 90% are singletons. Sequencing was carried out using peripheral blood. Every receptor here comes from a man aged 25-40 years with active or convalescent COVID-19. CDR3s include the opening cysteine and the closing phenylalanine or tryptophan. The order of the fields is D gene, J gene, V gene, clone size, CDR3 protein, CDR3 DNA. The D gene is left open where the match is weak. Size is omitted from some rows. Given values are once, few, many or a class for expanded clones.

D gene: TRBD2
J gene: TRBJ2-3
V gene: TRBV5-1
clone size: .
CDR3 protein: CASSSGSSAQGTDTQYF
CDR3 DNA: TGCGCCAGCAGTAGCGGGAGTTCGGCACAGGGCACAGATACGCAGTATTTT

D gene: .
J gene: TRBJ2-5
V gene: TRBV10-1
clone size: .
CDR3 protein: CASSAVPQETQYF
CDR3 DNA: TGCGCCAGCAGTGCGGTACCCCAAGAGACCCAGTACTTC

D gene: TRBD1
J gene: TRBJ1-6
V gene: TRBV2
clone size: few
CDR3 protein: CASRRDRYNSPLHF
CDR3 DNA: TGTGCCAGCAGAAGGGACAGGTATAATTCACCCCTCCACTTT

D gene: .
J gene: TRBJ1-2
V gene: TRBV21-1
clone size: .
CDR3 protein: CASSKEGGDYGYTF
CDR3 DNA: TGTGCCAGCAGCAAAGAGGGAGGGGACTATGGCTACACCTTC

D gene: TRBD1
J gene: TRBJ2-7
V gene: TRBV5-6
clone size: .
CDR3 protein: CASSAGQGTYEQYF
CDR3 DNA: TGTGCCAGCAGCGCAGGACAGGGAACCTACGAGCAGTACTTC

D gene: .
J gene: TRBJ1-5
V gene: TRBV6-5
clone size: .
CDR3 protein: CASTGGSNQPQHF
CDR3 DNA: TGTGCCAGCACCGGAGGAAGCAATCAGCCCCAGCATTTT

D gene: .
J gene: TRBJ2-2
V gene: TRBV10-1
clone size: .
CDR3 protein: CASALQAQHSNTGELFF
CDR3 DNA: TGCGCCAGTGCTCTGCAGGCCCAACATTCGAACACCGGGGAGCTGTTTTTT

D gene: TRBD1
J gene: TRBJ1-5
V gene: TRBV7-9
clone size: few
CDR3 protein: CASSLGGTGQPQHF
CDR3 DNA: TGTGCCAGCAGCTTAGGAGGGACAGGTCAGCCCCAGCATTTT

D gene: .
J gene: TRBJ2-7
V gene: TRBV7-9
clone size: .
CDR3 protein: CASSFTARGEQYF
CDR3 DNA: TGTGCCAGCAGCTTTACAGCGAGGGGGGAGCAGTACTTC

D gene: .
J gene: TRBJ2-1
V gene: TRBV2
clone size: .
CDR3 protein: CASSEGQLPYNEQFF
CDR3 DNA: TGTGCCAGCAGTGAGGGGCAGCTCCCTTACAATGAGCAGTTCTTC

D gene: TRBD1
J gene: TRBJ1-4
V gene: TRBV6-6
clone size: .
CDR3 protein: CASSYLQGATSGKLFF
CDR3 DNA: TGTGCCAGCAGTTACCTACAGGGGGCGACGTCCGGAAAACTGTTTTTT